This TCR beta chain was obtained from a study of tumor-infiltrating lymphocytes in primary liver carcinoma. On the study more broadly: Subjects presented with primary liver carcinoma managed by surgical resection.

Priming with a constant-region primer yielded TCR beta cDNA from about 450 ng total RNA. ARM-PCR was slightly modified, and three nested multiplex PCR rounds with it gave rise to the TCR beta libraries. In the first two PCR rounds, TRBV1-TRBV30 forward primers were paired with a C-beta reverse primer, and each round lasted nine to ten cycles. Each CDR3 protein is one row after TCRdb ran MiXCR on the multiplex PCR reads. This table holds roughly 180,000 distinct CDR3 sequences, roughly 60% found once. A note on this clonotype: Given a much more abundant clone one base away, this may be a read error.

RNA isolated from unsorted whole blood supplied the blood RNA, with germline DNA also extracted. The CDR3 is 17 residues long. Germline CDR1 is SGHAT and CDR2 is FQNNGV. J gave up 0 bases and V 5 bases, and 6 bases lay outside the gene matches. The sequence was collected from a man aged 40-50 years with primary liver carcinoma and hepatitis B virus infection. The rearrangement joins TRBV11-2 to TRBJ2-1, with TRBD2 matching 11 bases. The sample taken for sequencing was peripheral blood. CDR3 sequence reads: CASSELAGVSSYNEQFF. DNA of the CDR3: TGTGCCAGCAGCGAACTAGCGGGAGTTAGCTCCTACAATGAGCAGTTCTTC.